This record covers a single T cell receptor (beta chain). This clone was picked up one time. What this receptor recognizes is not known. There are no base qualities to consult, and no much larger clone falls within one base. The data stem from a study of blood T cell repertoires in COVID-19 (dated by TCRdb to about 2020). Regarding the study in general: The collaborator samples originated in the United States, Italy and Spain and spanned the acute and convalescent phases of COVID-19. Samples were obtained from the ongoing ImmuneRACE study (first 160 participants) and from 1,200 or so subjects provided by 6 global collaborators. The material from the prospective study consisted of cDNA or gDNA derived from T cells, B-cell-depleted T cells, or PBMCs. A de-identified subject ID, COVID-19 status, age in years and sex were almost always included in the sample metadata. A freely available public database, intended as a resource for researchers studying the immune response to SARS-CoV-2, is where the repertoires were released. Deeply sampled blood TCRbeta repertoires from subjects exposed to, actively infected with, or recovered from COVID-19 were included in the dataset. Where available, HLA class I and class II types were taken from metadata supplied by the sample provider and were not determined by assay-based typing.

At one collaborating source in Seattle, patients were enrolled during active infection and were followed longitudinally through the course of disease. The collaborating institutions used their own protocols to collect whole blood in K2EDTA tubes. Collaborator samples were shipped for TCRbeta analysis as frozen whole blood, isolated PBMCs, or DNA extracted from either sample type. TCRbeta CDR3 regions were amplified from genomic DNA by means of the immunoSEQ Assay, a bias-controlled multiplex PCR. The paper's data handling went like this. The number of nucleated cells in each sample was estimated from the amplification of reference gene primers within the assay. To quantify the absolute abundance of each unique TCRbeta CDR3 rearrangement, sequence reads were collapsed and filtered. For each sample, productive Simpson clonality was calculated as the square root of Simpson's diversity index across productive rearrangements. TCRdb provides this immuneACCESS table in a form limited to in-frame rearrangements. Some clones are lacking; in checked studies, under half of them reflect an unresolved V gene, and why the rest are absent is not known. Clone size and V and J calls were adopted from that table, with D and trimming inferred from the DNA. A total of approximately 250,000 clones appear in this sample, 86% of them only once. About 5.4% of the sample lies in the top ten.

V loses 4 bases of germline sequence and J loses 5 bases, and the interval between the two ends is 17 bases. Based on the germline V gene, the CDR1 and CDR2 sequences are LGHNA and YNFKEQ. The CDR3 sequence holds 15 residues, the cysteine and phenylalanine included. Only the CDR3 region is kept as DNA, spanning 45 bases read in frame from base 1. What the study reported, not specific to this receptor: Clinical and demographic metadata were provided uncurated, with the amount varying by source and participant.

Sequencing was carried out using peripheral blood. This receptor was obtained from a woman older than 75 with COVID-19, enrolled during active disease. The chain joins TRBV4-2 to TRBJ1-1; the D gene is possibly TRBD1, with 5 bases matching. The DNA sequence is TGTGCCAGCAGCCTCATACTGGGGGGGAATACTGAAGCTTTCTTT. Protein translation: CASSLILGGNTEAFF.